This is a list of T cell receptor beta chains from one sample in a study of blood T cell repertoires in COVID-19. TCRdb's copy holds only in-frame clones and misses some; the assay was immunoSEQ multiplex PCR. The table has about 180,000 clones, about 91% seen once; the top ten hold 1.6%. What was sequenced was peripheral blood. These receptors were obtained from a woman between 45 and 60 years old with acute or convalescent COVID-19. Both conserved end residues are part of each CDR3. Each record gives: V gene, D gene, clone size, J gene, CDR3 DNA, CDR3 protein. D genes are given only for firm matches. The size entry is marked missing in some rows and otherwise reads once, few, many or a size class.

v_call: TRBV7-9; d_call: .; clone_size: .; j_call: TRBJ2-7; cdr3_nt: TGTGCCAGCAGCAATACAGGCAATCTGTACTTC; cdr3_aa: CASSNTGNLYF
v_call: TRBV19; d_call: .; clone_size: .; j_call: TRBJ1-6; cdr3_nt: TGTGCCAGTAGTAGGTCTAAGGAGGGGCGATCACCCCTCCACTTT; cdr3_aa: CASSRSKEGRSPLHF
v_call: TRBV4-1; d_call: .; clone_size: .; j_call: TRBJ2-3; cdr3_nt: TGCGCCAGCAGCCAAGAAGGAGAGGGTAGGACGCAGTATTTT; cdr3_aa: CASSQEGEGRTQYF
v_call: TRBV6-6; d_call: TRBD1; clone_size: .; j_call: TRBJ1-1; cdr3_nt: TGTGCCAGCAGTCTCAGGGGGTCGATCACTGAAGCTTTCTTT; cdr3_aa: CASSLRGSITEAFF
v_call: TRBV6-5; d_call: TRBD1; clone_size: .; j_call: TRBJ2-5; cdr3_nt: TGTGCCAGCAGACAGACAGGGTTTGGGAAGACCCAGTACTTC; cdr3_aa: CASRQTGFGKTQYF
v_call: TRBV19; d_call: .; clone_size: .; j_call: TRBJ1-1; cdr3_nt: TGTGCCAGTAGAGCAGGGGCTGAAGCTTTCTTT; cdr3_aa: CASRAGAEAFF
v_call: TRBV19; d_call: TRBD1; clone_size: .; j_call: TRBJ2-7; cdr3_nt: TGTGCCAGTAGTATTAGACAGGGGCCAGGGGAGCAGTACTTC; cdr3_aa: CASSIRQGPGEQYF
v_call: TRBV9; d_call: TRBD1; clone_size: .; j_call: TRBJ1-2; cdr3_nt: TGTGCCAGCAGCCCCCAACCCTGGGACAGGAAAGGACACTATGGCTACACCTTC; cdr3_aa: CASSPQPWDRKGHYGYTF
v_call: TRBV11-2; d_call: TRBD2; clone_size: .; j_call: TRBJ2-1; cdr3_nt: TGTGCCAGCAGCAGCGGGGGTAGCTCCTACAATGAGCAGTTCTTC; cdr3_aa: CASSSGGSSYNEQFF
v_call: TRBV5-6; d_call: TRBD1; clone_size: .; j_call: TRBJ1-3; cdr3_nt: TGTGCCAGCAGCTTGAGACAGGGCCATACTGGAAACACCATATATTTT; cdr3_aa: CASSLRQGHTGNTIYF
v_call: TRBV3-1/TRBV3-2; d_call: .; clone_size: .; j_call: TRBJ2-2; cdr3_nt: TGTGCCAGCAGCCAAGGGGGGGCCGGGGAGCTGTTTTTT; cdr3_aa: CASSQGGAGELFF
v_call: TRBV27; d_call: .; clone_size: .; j_call: TRBJ2-1; cdr3_nt: TGTGCCAGCAGTTTCAGTCTTCAGGGGCCCTACAATGAGCAGTTCTTC; cdr3_aa: CASSFSLQGPYNEQFF
v_call: TRBV18; d_call: .; clone_size: .; j_call: TRBJ1-2; cdr3_nt: TGTGCCAGCTCACCACCGGACAGAACCAACTATGGCTACACCTTC; cdr3_aa: CASSPPDRTNYGYTF
v_call: TRBV2; d_call: TRBD2; clone_size: .; j_call: TRBJ2-2; cdr3_nt: TGTGCCAGCAAGAAACTAGCGGGAGGCGGGGACGGGGAGCTGTTTTTT; cdr3_aa: CASKKLAGGGDGELFF
v_call: TRBV30; d_call: TRBD2; clone_size: .; j_call: TRBJ2-2; cdr3_nt: TGTGCCTGGAAAGCGGGGGGAAACACCGGGGAGCTGTTTTTT; cdr3_aa: CAWKAGGNTGELFF
v_call: TRBV9; d_call: .; clone_size: .; j_call: TRBJ2-2; cdr3_nt: TGTGCCAGCAGCGTAGGTTCCGGGAATCCGACCGGGGAGCTGTTTTTT; cdr3_aa: CASSVGSGNPTGELFF
v_call: TRBV27; d_call: .; clone_size: .; j_call: TRBJ1-5; cdr3_nt: TGTGCCAGCAGTCTCCGGGGAGGACAGCCCCAGCATTTT; cdr3_aa: CASSLRGGQPQHF
v_call: TRBV19; d_call: TRBD2; clone_size: .; j_call: TRBJ2-3; cdr3_nt: TGTGCCAGTAGTATTGGAGGGAGGACGGGGGGGAGCACAGATACGCAGTATTTT; cdr3_aa: CASSIGGRTGGSTDTQYF
v_call: TRBV5-1; d_call: TRBD1; clone_size: few; j_call: TRBJ1-6; cdr3_nt: TGCGCCAGCACCTACGGACAGGGAAATAATTCACCCCTCCACTTT; cdr3_aa: CASTYGQGNNSPLHF
v_call: TRBV6-5; d_call: .; clone_size: .; j_call: TRBJ2-7; cdr3_nt: TGTGCCAGCAGTTACGGCAGGGCGGACGAGCAGTACTTC; cdr3_aa: CASSYGRADEQYF
v_call: TRBV5-1; d_call: TRBD2; clone_size: .; j_call: TRBJ2-7; cdr3_nt: TGCGCCAGCAGCTTGGGTGGGACTAATAACTACGAGCAGTACTTC; cdr3_aa: CASSLGGTNNYEQYF
v_call: TRBV15; d_call: TRBD2; clone_size: .; j_call: TRBJ2-2; cdr3_nt: TGTGCCACCCTCTTAGCGGGAGCGGACACCGGGGAGCTGTTTTTT; cdr3_aa: CATLLAGADTGELFF
v_call: TRBV7-2; d_call: TRBD1; clone_size: once; j_call: TRBJ1-2; cdr3_nt: TGTGCCAGCAGCCGCGACAGGGAAAAGGTCGGCTACACCTTC; cdr3_aa: CASSRDREKVGYTF
v_call: TRBV18; d_call: TRBD1; clone_size: .; j_call: TRBJ1-5; cdr3_nt: TGTGCCAGCTCACCAGGACAGGCGAATCAGCCCCAGCATTTT; cdr3_aa: CASSPGQANQPQHF
v_call: TRBV5-1; d_call: TRBD1; clone_size: .; j_call: TRBJ1-6; cdr3_nt: TGCGCCAGCAGCTTGTCAGGGGGTGGGTCACCCCTCCACTTT; cdr3_aa: CASSLSGGGSPLHF
v_call: TRBV5-6; d_call: TRBD2; clone_size: .; j_call: TRBJ2-7; cdr3_nt: TGTGCCAGCGGACTAGCGGGGGCCTACGAGCAGTACTTC; cdr3_aa: CASGLAGAYEQYF
v_call: TRBV2; d_call: TRBD2; clone_size: .; j_call: TRBJ2-7; cdr3_nt: TGTGCCAGCAGTCAGGGACTAGCGGGAGGCGAGCAGTACTTC; cdr3_aa: CASSQGLAGGEQYF
v_call: TRBV7-3; d_call: TRBD2; clone_size: .; j_call: TRBJ2-3; cdr3_nt: TGTGCCAGCAGCCTCGGGACTAGCGGGGGGGCAGATACGCAGTATTTT; cdr3_aa: CASSLGTSGGADTQYF
v_call: TRBV2; d_call: TRBD2; clone_size: once; j_call: TRBJ2-5; cdr3_nt: TGTGCCAGCAGCCCCTCAATAGCGGGAGGACAAGAGACCCAGTACTTC; cdr3_aa: CASSPSIAGGQETQYF
v_call: TRBV7-2; d_call: .; clone_size: .; j_call: TRBJ1-5; cdr3_nt: TGTGCCAGCAGCTTCGTCAGGGGTTCTCAGCCCCAGCATTTT; cdr3_aa: CASSFVRGSQPQHF
v_call: TRBV7-9; d_call: TRBD1; clone_size: .; j_call: TRBJ1-2; cdr3_nt: TGTGCCAGCAGCCGAGGGGACAGTAACTATGGCTACACCTTC; cdr3_aa: CASSRGDSNYGYTF
v_call: TRBV2; d_call: TRBD1; clone_size: .; j_call: TRBJ2-2; cdr3_nt: TGTGCCAGCAGTCGGACAGGGGACACCGGGGAGCTGTTTTTT; cdr3_aa: CASSRTGDTGELFF
v_call: TRBV19; d_call: .; clone_size: .; j_call: TRBJ1-5; cdr3_nt: TGTGCCAGTAGTATGGAGGGATATAGCAATCAGCCCCAGCATTTT; cdr3_aa: CASSMEGYSNQPQHF
v_call: TRBV18; d_call: .; clone_size: few; j_call: TRBJ1-1; cdr3_nt: TGTGCCAGCTCACTTTCGCGGAACACTGAAGCTTTCTTT; cdr3_aa: CASSLSRNTEAFF
v_call: TRBV25-1; d_call: TRBD2; clone_size: .; j_call: TRBJ2-2; cdr3_nt: TGTGCCAGCAGTGAATCGGGGGTAGCGGGAGTGAACACCGGGGAGCTGTTTTTT; cdr3_aa: CASSESGVAGVNTGELFF
v_call: TRBV25-1; d_call: TRBD1; clone_size: .; j_call: TRBJ2-7; cdr3_nt: TGTGCCAGCAGCCCACAGGGGGCAGGGTACGAGCAGTACTTC; cdr3_aa: CASSPQGAGYEQYF
v_call: TRBV24-1; d_call: .; clone_size: .; j_call: TRBJ2-3; cdr3_nt: TGTGCCACCAGTGACGCAGAAATTGCCCGACCGGGACGGTGCATGGCGGGGTTCACAGATACGCAGTATTTT; cdr3_aa: CATSDAEIARPGRCMAGFTDTQYF
v_call: TRBV6-1; d_call: TRBD1; clone_size: .; j_call: TRBJ2-1; cdr3_nt: TGTGCCAGCAGTGTCCCGGACAGGGGAACGAGCTCCTACAATGAGCAGTTCTTC; cdr3_aa: CASSVPDRGTSSYNEQFF
v_call: TRBV4-3; d_call: TRBD1; clone_size: .; j_call: TRBJ2-7; cdr3_nt: TGCGCCAGCAGCCAAGATCTATCAGGGGGCGGCGAGCAGTACTTC; cdr3_aa: CASSQDLSGGGEQYF
v_call: TRBV6-4; d_call: TRBD1; clone_size: .; j_call: TRBJ2-7; cdr3_nt: TGTGCCAGCAGTGTAAAGGGACAGGTCTCCTACGAGCAGTACTTC; cdr3_aa: CASSVKGQVSYEQYF
v_call: TRBV7-2; d_call: TRBD1; clone_size: few; j_call: TRBJ2-7; cdr3_nt: TGTGCCAGCAGCTTAGTGCCAGGACAGGGTAACTACGAGCAGTACTTC; cdr3_aa: CASSLVPGQGNYEQYF
v_call: TRBV18; d_call: .; clone_size: once; j_call: TRBJ2-1; cdr3_nt: TGTGCCAGCTCACCAACCGCGAACTACAATGAGCAGTTCTTC; cdr3_aa: CASSPTANYNEQFF
v_call: TRBV9; d_call: .; clone_size: .; j_call: TRBJ1-2; cdr3_nt: TGTGCCAGCAGCACCGAGGAGGCTCCGAGTAGCTACACCTTC; cdr3_aa: CASSTEEAPSSYTF
v_call: TRBV5-6; d_call: TRBD1; clone_size: .; j_call: TRBJ2-6; cdr3_nt: TGTGCCAGCAGCCGGCCGGGACAGGGGAAAGGGGCCAACGTCCTGACTTTC; cdr3_aa: CASSRPGQGKGANVLTF
v_call: TRBV30; d_call: TRBD1; clone_size: .; j_call: TRBJ2-7; cdr3_nt: TGTGCCACTCAGGACAGGGACACCTACGAGCAGTACTTC; cdr3_aa: CATQDRDTYEQYF
v_call: TRBV19; d_call: TRBD1; clone_size: .; j_call: TRBJ1-5; cdr3_nt: TGTGCCAGTAGTATTGAGGACAGGGTATCTCAGCCCCAGCATTTT; cdr3_aa: CASSIEDRVSQPQHF
v_call: TRBV6-5; d_call: TRBD1; clone_size: .; j_call: TRBJ1-4; cdr3_nt: TGTGCCAGCAGTTACTCGGGACAGGGGAATGAAAAACTGTTTTTT; cdr3_aa: CASSYSGQGNEKLFF
v_call: TRBV18; d_call: TRBD1; clone_size: .; j_call: TRBJ1-2; cdr3_nt: TGTGCCAGCTCACAAGATCAGACCGGGACAGGGGATGGCTACACCTTC; cdr3_aa: CASSQDQTGTGDGYTF
v_call: TRBV7-2; d_call: TRBD1; clone_size: .; j_call: TRBJ1-3; cdr3_nt: TGTGCCAGCAGCCGGGCTCAGGGGGCGATCTCTGGAAACACCATATATTTT; cdr3_aa: CASSRAQGAISGNTIYF
v_call: TRBV5-1; d_call: .; clone_size: .; j_call: TRBJ1-1; cdr3_nt: TGCGCCAGCAGCTTGCGTCAGGTTGGGACTGAAGCTTTCTTT; cdr3_aa: CASSLRQVGTEAFF
v_call: TRBV5-5; d_call: .; clone_size: .; j_call: TRBJ1-2; cdr3_nt: TGTGCCAGCAGCTTGGGGGGCGCTGGCTACACCTTC; cdr3_aa: CASSLGGAGYTF
v_call: TRBV11-3; d_call: .; clone_size: .; j_call: TRBJ1-2; cdr3_nt: TGTGCCAGCAGTTTGTCCCAGGATCACTATGGCTACACCTTC; cdr3_aa: CASSLSQDHYGYTF
v_call: TRBV27; d_call: TRBD2; clone_size: .; j_call: TRBJ2-5; cdr3_nt: TGTGCCAGCAACCTCGGGGGGGTGACCCAAGAGACCCAGTACTTC; cdr3_aa: CASNLGGVTQETQYF
v_call: TRBV29-1; d_call: TRBD1; clone_size: .; j_call: TRBJ1-2; cdr3_nt: TGCAGCGTTGAAGATGACAGGGGGGGCTACACCTTC; cdr3_aa: CSVEDDRGGYTF
v_call: TRBV5-1; d_call: .; clone_size: .; j_call: TRBJ1-4; cdr3_nt: TGCGCCAGCAGCTTCCAGGGGCGCGATGAAAAACTGTTTTTT; cdr3_aa: CASSFQGRDEKLFF
v_call: TRBV7-9; d_call: .; clone_size: .; j_call: TRBJ1-2; cdr3_nt: TGTGCCAGCAGCTTAGCGAATTCGGGAGTTTATGGCTACACCTTC; cdr3_aa: CASSLANSGVYGYTF
v_call: TRBV29-1; d_call: .; clone_size: few; j_call: TRBJ2-7; cdr3_nt: TGCAGCGTTGAAATGACAGAATACGAGCAGTACTTC; cdr3_aa: CSVEMTEYEQYF
v_call: TRBV6-5; d_call: .; clone_size: .; j_call: TRBJ1-3; cdr3_nt: TGTGCCAGCAGTTTGCAGGGAAGCTTGGGCGGAAACACCATATATTTT; cdr3_aa: CASSLQGSLGGNTIYF
v_call: TRBV29-1; d_call: .; clone_size: .; j_call: TRBJ1-1; cdr3_nt: TGCAGCGTTTGGAGACAGAAGAACACTGAAGCTTTCTTT; cdr3_aa: CSVWRQKNTEAFF
v_call: TRBV29-1; d_call: TRBD2; clone_size: .; j_call: TRBJ2-3; cdr3_nt: TGCAGCGTCCCCGGACTAGCGGGAAACACAGATACGCAGTATTTT; cdr3_aa: CSVPGLAGNTDTQYF